These 11 T cell receptor beta chains were sequenced from one sample in a study of shared clonotypes between healthy human individuals. Data came from immunoSEQ multiplex PCR; TCRdb stores just in-frame clones and leaves some out. Of about 1.1 million clones listed, roughly 80% are singletons. Sequencing input: memory CD4+ T cells from PBMCs. The subset: CD45RA-negative fraction. The receptors were gathered from a man between 18 and 29 years old in good health. Some clones in this sample may be carry-over from other donors' samples.

The V gene is TRBV2, the J gene TRBJ2-7; 9 positions agree with TRBD1. This CDR3 spans 14 amino acids. V shed 7 bases, J shed 1 base, and the junction held 5 bases outside the gene matches. Germline V gene data show CDR1 as SNHLY and CDR2 as FYNNEI. CDR3: CASKQQGASYEQYF. CDR3 in DNA: TGTGCCAGCAAGCAACAGGGGGCTTCCTACGAGCAGTACTTC. The whole variable domain, filled in from reference TRBV2 and TRBJ2-7, reads EPEVTQTPSHQVTQMGQEVILRCVPISNHLYFYWYRQILGQKVEFLVSFYNNEISEKSEIFDDQFSVERPDGSNFTLKIRSTKLEDSAMYFCASKQQGASYEQYFGPGTRLTVT.

The chain joins TRBV28 to TRBJ2-7, with D perhaps given as TRBD1 or TRBD2 (5 bases each). Germline values: CDR1 MDHEN, CDR2 SYDVKM. The ends were cut back, 9 bases at V and 0 bases at J, with 15 bases in the middle. CDR3 length: 14 amino acids. CDR3 nucleotides: TGTGCCAGTGGAAGTAGTGGGGGCTCCTACGAGCAGTACTTC. Its protein is CASGSSGGSYEQYF.

The chain joins TRBV7-8 to TRBJ2-3; 9 bases agree with TRBD2. Per the germline V gene, CDR1 is SGHVS and CDR2 is FQNEAQ. V trimming: 5 bases; J trimming: 1 base; junction bases outside the gene matches: 7. The CDR3 extends over 16 amino acids. CDR3 bases: TGTGCCAGCAGCGACAGACTAGCGGTAGGCACAGATACGCAGTATTTT. This codes for CASSDRLAVGTDTQYF.

This rearrangement joins TRBV6-5 to TRBJ1-5, with TRBD1 identical over 7 bases. The germline V gene encodes CDR1 MNHEY and CDR2 SVGAGI. J gave up 0 bases and V 8 bases, and 7 bases lay outside the gene matches. The CDR3 runs 15 residues. The CDR3 here is CASAYRGDSNQPQHF. The CDR3 DNA follows: TGTGCCAGCGCCTACAGGGGCGATAGCAATCAGCCCCAGCATTTT.

The V call is TRBV18, the J call TRBJ2-7, with a weak D call TRBD1 (6 bases). V was trimmed by 5 bases and J by 6 bases, leaving 14 bases between them. From germline, CDR1 is KGHSH and CDR2 LQKENI. CDR3 length: 13 residues. The CDR3 sequence: CASSEQGWGEQYF. CDR3 DNA: TGTGCCAGCTCAGAACAGGGATGGGGCGAGCAGTACTTC.

The chain employs TRBV11-2 and TRBJ2-3, with 13 nucleotides matching TRBD2. Germline V gives CDR1 SGHAT, CDR2 FQNNGV. V trimming: 3 bases; J trimming: 3 bases; junction bases outside the gene matches: 9. This CDR3 contains 18 residues. The CDR3 here is CASSFGGLAGLMTDTQYF. The CDR3 DNA reads TGTGCCAGCAGCTTTGGGGGACTAGCGGGATTGATGACAGATACGCAGTATTTT. Looking up the rest from reference TRBV11-2 and TRBJ2-3 gives the full variable domain: EAGVAQSPRYKIIEKRQSVAFWCNPISGHATLYWYQQILGQGPKLLIQFQNNGVVDDSQLPKDRFSAERLKGVDSTLKIQPAKLEDSAVYLCASSFGGLAGLMTDTQYFGPGTRLTVL.

The V gene is TRBV29-1, the J gene TRBJ1-5, with 7 bases that match TRBD1. The CDR3 has 14 residues. V trimming: 8 bases; J trimming: 3 bases; junction bases outside the gene matches: 10. Germline loops: CDR1 SQVTM, CDR2 ANQGSEA. CDR3 nucleotides: TGCAGCATCTCCGGGACAGCTGACAATCAGCCCCAGCATTTT. It encodes CSISGTADNQPQHF. Full variable domain (rest looked up from reference TRBV29-1 and TRBJ1-5): SAVISQKPSRDICQRGTSLTIQCQVDSQVTMMFWYRQQPGQSLTLIATANQGSEATYESGFVIDKFPISRPNLTFSTLTVSNMSPEDSSIYLCSISGTADNQPQHFGDGTRLSIL.

The V call is TRBV29-1, the J call TRBJ2-7; TRBD2 is a possible D gene (5 bases). The CDR3 sequence is 12 residues long. Germline CDR1 and CDR2: SQVTM and ANQGSEA. The CDR3 bases are TGCAGGGATAAGCGGATACAGTACGAGCAGTACTTC. Residues: CRDKRIQYEQYF.

The chain links TRBV9 to TRBJ2-3; TRBD2 matches at 9 bases. In germline, CDR1 is SGDLS, CDR2 YYNGEE. The CDR3 is 16 amino acids. With 0 bases clipped from V and 7 bases from J, the junction kept 9 bases outside the gene matches. The CDR3 DNA is TGTGCCAGCAGCGTAGGAGGGGGCGCGGGAGGGAATACGCAGTATTTT. Protein: CASSVGGGAGGNTQYF.

The chain joins TRBV30 to TRBJ2-5; 8 bases map to TRBD2. CDR1 and CDR2 from the germline V gene are GTSNPN and SVGIG (reference sequence). Unmatched junction bases numbered 11, after V lost 7 bases and J lost 7 bases. The CDR3 has 13 amino acids. The CDR3 region has the DNA TGTGCCTCCCAAGGGGCTAGCGGGTTGACCCAGTACTTC. It is translated as CASQGASGLTQYF.

The chain combines TRBV4-2 with TRBJ2-1; no clear D gene. Germline V CDR1 and CDR2: LGHNA, YNFKEQ. The V gene lost 2 bases and the J gene lost 0 bases, with 11 bases spanning the gap. The CDR3 consists of 16 residues. CDR3 amino acids: CASSQRVVGSYNEQFF. In DNA, the CDR3 is TGTGCCAGCAGCCAACGGGTAGTTGGCTCCTACAATGAGCAGTTCTTC.